This record concerns one T cell receptor (beta chain) sequence. Data came from immunoSEQ multiplex PCR; TCRdb stores just in-frame clones and leaves some out. The profile covers roughly 680,000 clones, with 55% to 80% appearing a single time and more than 1.5% taken by the ten largest. The source of the sample is a study of shared clonotypes between healthy human individuals. Per the germline V gene, CDR1 is SGHVS and CDR2 is FQNEAQ. Trimming took off 0 bases at V and 8 bases at J, with 8 bases between the two ends. This CDR3 spans 13 amino acids. The TCR comes from a woman between 25 and 40 years old in good health. The chain uses TRBV7-8 and TRBJ2-1, with no clear D. The sample comprised memory CD4+ T cells sorted from blood. Described subset: CD45RA-negative fraction. The CDR3 protein is CASSLALRDEQFF. The CDR3 nucleotides read TGTGCCAGCAGCTTAGCGTTAAGGGATGAGCAGTTCTTC.